This T cell receptor beta chain was obtained from a study of blood T cell repertoires in COVID-19. For the study at large: PBMCs, B-cell-depleted T cells, or T cells provided the cDNA or gDNA that made up the material.

In the authors' methods: It was from reference gene primer amplification that nucleated cell counts were estimated. Profiled with immunoSEQ multiplex PCR; TCRdb holds only in-frame clones, not every one. The V and J calls and clone size are taken from that table; D and trimming were inferred from the DNA. The table has about 110,000 clones, 80% to 90% seen once; the top ten hold 7.9%. Germline lookup yields CDR1 MDHEN and CDR2 SYDVKM. The CDR3 totals 16 residues. The ends were cut back, 4 bases at V and 3 bases at J, with 16 bases in the middle. This sequence joins TRBV28 and TRBJ2-1; D gene uncertain. The clonotype was recovered from a woman at least 80 years old with active or convalescent COVID-19. Material for sequencing was peripheral blood. CDR3 sequence reads: CASSSSGPTIYNEQFF. The CDR3 DNA is TGTGCCAGCAGTTCCTCGGGTCCGACGATCTACAATGAGCAGTTCTTC.